The rows below give T cell receptor beta chains drawn from one sample of a study of T cell repertoires in cytomegalovirus infection. TCRdb analysed the reads with MiXCR anew, one entry per CDR3 protein. The repertoire has roughly 120,000 distinct CDR3 sequences, about 33% of them found once; the top ten carry 41%. These TCRs' antigens remain unknown. The source was CD8+ T cells from cultured PBMCs, collected from culture after CMV antigen stimulation. These receptors all stem from a human donor in good health (CMV status not recorded). Some clones in this sample may be carry-over from other donors' samples. Each CDR3 is given with its conserved first and last residue. D genes are given only for firm matches. Part of the rows lack a size; the others show once, few, many or a class for expanded clones.

cdr3_aa: CASSLAGRVLNQPQHF; cdr3_nt: TGTGCCAGCAGCTTAGCGGGCAGGGTCCTTAATCAGCCCCAGCATTTT; clone_size: many; v_call: TRBV7-8; d_call: NA; j_call: TRBJ1-5
cdr3_aa: CASSELAGDYNEQFF; cdr3_nt: TGTGCCAGCAGTGAGCTAGCGGGTGATTACAATGAGCAGTTCTTC; clone_size: many; v_call: TRBV6-1; d_call: TRBD2; j_call: TRBJ2-1
cdr3_aa: CAYRDTENYGYTF; cdr3_nt: TGTGCCTATAGGGACACCGAGAACTATGGCTACACCTTC; clone_size: NA; v_call: TRBV28; d_call: NA; j_call: TRBJ1-2
cdr3_aa: CASSLGPGETDTQYF; cdr3_nt: TGTGCCAGCAGCTTAGGGCCGGGGGAAACAGATACGCAGTATTTT; clone_size: NA; v_call: TRBV7-6; d_call: NA; j_call: TRBJ2-3
cdr3_aa: CSARSGTSEETQYF; cdr3_nt: TGCAGTGCTAGGTCCGGGACCAGTGAAGAGACCCAGTACTTC; clone_size: NA; v_call: TRBV20-1; d_call: NA; j_call: TRBJ2-5
cdr3_aa: CATREGETQYF; cdr3_nt: TGTGCCACTCGAGAAGGGGAGACCCAGTACTTC; clone_size: NA; v_call: TRBV10-3; d_call: NA; j_call: TRBJ2-5
cdr3_aa: CSATPEGVTDTQYF; cdr3_nt: TGCAGCGCGACCCCAGAAGGGGTGACAGATACGCAGTATTTT; clone_size: few; v_call: TRBV29-1; d_call: NA; j_call: TRBJ2-3
cdr3_aa: CASSIQGASGELFF; cdr3_nt: TGTGCCAGTAGTATTCAGGGGGCGAGCGGGGAGCTGTTTTTT; clone_size: NA; v_call: TRBV19; d_call: TRBD1; j_call: TRBJ2-2
cdr3_aa: CASSPPLDSGNTEAFF; cdr3_nt: TGTGCCAGCAGCCCCCCCCTGGACAGCGGGAACACTGAAGCTTTCTTT; clone_size: NA; v_call: TRBV7-6; d_call: NA; j_call: TRBJ1-1
cdr3_aa: CASSHSGAGAFF; cdr3_nt: TGTGCCAGCAGCCACTCGGGGGCTGGTGCTTTCTTT; clone_size: many; v_call: TRBV7-9; d_call: NA; j_call: TRBJ1-1
cdr3_aa: CASSLVSGETQYF; cdr3_nt: TGTGCCAGCAGCTTAGTATCGGGGGAGACCCAGTACTTC; clone_size: few; v_call: TRBV7-9; d_call: NA; j_call: TRBJ2-5
cdr3_aa: CASSPEGPGTEAFF; cdr3_nt: TGTGCCAGCAGCCCGGAGGGACCTGGGACTGAAGCTTTCTTT; clone_size: few; v_call: TRBV5-6; d_call: NA; j_call: TRBJ1-1
cdr3_aa: CASNQGYNYGYTF; cdr3_nt: TGTGCCAGCAACCAGGGATACAACTATGGCTACACCTTC; clone_size: NA; v_call: TRBV6-6; d_call: NA; j_call: TRBJ1-2
cdr3_aa: CASSGLAGGPTYNEQFF; cdr3_nt: TGTGCCAGCAGTGGTCTAGCGGGGGGCCCTACGTACAATGAGCAGTTCTTC; clone_size: NA; v_call: TRBV12-3/TRBV12-4; d_call: TRBD2; j_call: TRBJ2-1
cdr3_aa: CASSDEGLLRVDTEAFF; cdr3_nt: TGTGCCAGCAGTGATGAAGGCCTTCTAAGGGTAGACACTGAAGCTTTCTTT; clone_size: NA; v_call: TRBV25-1; d_call: NA; j_call: TRBJ1-1
cdr3_aa: CASSLVLAPAGGPYNEQFF; cdr3_nt: TGTGCCAGCAGCTTAGTTTTGGCCCCAGCGGGGGGTCCCTACAATGAGCAGTTCTTC; clone_size: NA; v_call: TRBV7-2; d_call: TRBD2; j_call: TRBJ2-1
cdr3_aa: CASSPIAGAGSDEQFF; cdr3_nt: TGTGCCAGCAGTCCGATAGCGGGAGCCGGATCGGATGAGCAGTTCTTC; clone_size: few; v_call: TRBV12-3/TRBV12-4; d_call: TRBD2; j_call: TRBJ2-1
cdr3_aa: CASSQSSEAGDYGYTF; cdr3_nt: TGTGCCAGCAGCCAAAGCTCGGAAGCGGGGGACTATGGCTACACCTTC; clone_size: NA; v_call: TRBV5-5; d_call: NA; j_call: TRBJ1-2
cdr3_aa: CASSPSVQAEAFF; cdr3_nt: TGTGCCAGCAGTCCGAGTGTCCAGGCTGAAGCTTTCTTT; clone_size: NA; v_call: TRBV27; d_call: NA; j_call: TRBJ1-1
cdr3_aa: CASSPRGVGYEQYF; cdr3_nt: TGTGCCAGCAGCCCTCGCGGGGTAGGCTACGAGCAGTACTTC; clone_size: NA; v_call: TRBV9; d_call: NA; j_call: TRBJ2-7
cdr3_aa: CASSLPGLGRDEQFF; cdr3_nt: TGTGCCAGCAGCTTACCGGGACTAGGAAGAGATGAGCAGTTCTTC; clone_size: few; v_call: TRBV5-4; d_call: TRBD2; j_call: TRBJ2-1
cdr3_aa: CASKGFSSYNSPLHF; cdr3_nt: TGTGCCAGCAAAGGGTTCAGCTCCTATAATTCACCCCTCCACTTT; clone_size: few; v_call: TRBV28; d_call: NA; j_call: TRBJ1-6
cdr3_aa: CASSDGGTANTGELFF; cdr3_nt: TGTGCCAGCAGTGACGGGGGGACCGCGAACACCGGGGAGCTGTTTTTT; clone_size: NA; v_call: TRBV6-4; d_call: NA; j_call: TRBJ2-2
cdr3_aa: CASSQDGEETQYF; cdr3_nt: TGTGCCAGCAGCCAGGACGGAGAAGAGACCCAGTACTTC; clone_size: NA; v_call: TRBV7-9; d_call: NA; j_call: TRBJ2-5
cdr3_aa: CASSPQENSYNEQFF; cdr3_nt: TGTGCCAGCAGCCCCCAGGAAAACTCCTACAATGAGCAGTTCTTC; clone_size: many; v_call: TRBV28; d_call: NA; j_call: TRBJ2-1
cdr3_aa: CASSPRGVSWYEQYF; cdr3_nt: TGTGCCAGCAGTCCACGGGGGGTTTCTTGGTACGAGCAGTACTTC; clone_size: NA; v_call: TRBV27; d_call: TRBD2; j_call: TRBJ2-7
cdr3_aa: CASSYSLQGNSAELFF; cdr3_nt: TGTGCCAGCAGTTACTCCCTACAGGGAAACTCCGCGGAACTGTTTTTT; clone_size: few; v_call: TRBV6-6; d_call: NA; j_call: TRBJ1-4
cdr3_aa: CASSVVPGDTQYF; cdr3_nt: TGTGCCAGCAGCGTAGTACCGGGAGATACGCAGTATTTT; clone_size: NA; v_call: TRBV9; d_call: NA; j_call: TRBJ2-3
cdr3_aa: CASRAGGGTEAFF; cdr3_nt: TGTGCCAGCAGGGCGGGGGGGGGCACTGAAGCTTTCTTT; clone_size: NA; v_call: TRBV7-9; d_call: NA; j_call: TRBJ1-1
cdr3_aa: CASSFSPEPTNEKLFF; cdr3_nt: TGTGCCAGCAGTTTTTCTCCGGAACCAACTAATGAAAAACTGTTTTTT; clone_size: many; v_call: TRBV27; d_call: NA; j_call: TRBJ1-4
cdr3_aa: CASSHPPGDTEAFF; cdr3_nt: TGTGCCAGCAGCCACCCCCCAGGGGACACTGAAGCTTTCTTT; clone_size: NA; v_call: TRBV6-2/TRBV6-3; d_call: NA; j_call: TRBJ1-1
cdr3_aa: CASSEGRTEQYF; cdr3_nt: TGCGCCAGCAGCGAGGGGAGGACGGAGCAGTACTTC; clone_size: NA; v_call: TRBV5-1; d_call: NA; j_call: TRBJ2-7
cdr3_aa: CASSLTGTGMNTEAFF; cdr3_nt: TGTGCCAGCAGTTTAACCGGGACAGGGATGAACACTGAAGCTTTCTTT; clone_size: NA; v_call: TRBV28; d_call: TRBD1; j_call: TRBJ1-1
cdr3_aa: CASSIDTSGSYEQYF; cdr3_nt: TGTGCCAGTAGTATAGACACCTCCGGCTCCTACGAGCAGTACTTC; clone_size: NA; v_call: TRBV19; d_call: NA; j_call: TRBJ2-7
cdr3_aa: CASSIDKGENTEAFF; cdr3_nt: TGTGCCAGCAGTATCGACAAAGGGGAGAACACTGAAGCTTTCTTT; clone_size: NA; v_call: TRBV12-3/TRBV12-4; d_call: NA; j_call: TRBJ1-1
cdr3_aa: CASSLRRPTSTDTQYF; cdr3_nt: TGTGCCAGCAGCTTAAGGAGGCCCACTAGCACAGATACGCAGTATTTT; clone_size: NA; v_call: TRBV11-2; d_call: NA; j_call: TRBJ2-3
cdr3_aa: CASSFGTGGRYNEQFF; cdr3_nt: TGCGCCAGCAGCTTTGGCACAGGGGGACGATACAATGAGCAGTTCTTC; clone_size: NA; v_call: TRBV5-1; d_call: TRBD1; j_call: TRBJ2-1
cdr3_aa: CASSLVGQPQHF; cdr3_nt: TGTGCCAGCAGTTTAGTGGGGCAGCCCCAGCATTTT; clone_size: few; v_call: TRBV27; d_call: NA; j_call: TRBJ1-5
cdr3_aa: CASRPTTDGAGELFF; cdr3_nt: TGTGCCAGCAGACCTACGACCGATGGGGCCGGGGAGCTGTTTTTT; clone_size: NA; v_call: TRBV5-6; d_call: NA; j_call: TRBJ2-2
cdr3_aa: CATSAAGVETQYF; cdr3_nt: TGTGCCACCAGTGCCGCAGGGGTCGAGACCCAGTACTTC; clone_size: NA; v_call: TRBV24-1; d_call: NA; j_call: TRBJ2-5
cdr3_aa: CASSLGVGGENQPQHF; cdr3_nt: TGTGCCAGCAGTTTGGGTGTGGGAGGAGAAAATCAGCCCCAGCATTTT; clone_size: NA; v_call: TRBV12-3/TRBV12-4; d_call: NA; j_call: TRBJ1-5